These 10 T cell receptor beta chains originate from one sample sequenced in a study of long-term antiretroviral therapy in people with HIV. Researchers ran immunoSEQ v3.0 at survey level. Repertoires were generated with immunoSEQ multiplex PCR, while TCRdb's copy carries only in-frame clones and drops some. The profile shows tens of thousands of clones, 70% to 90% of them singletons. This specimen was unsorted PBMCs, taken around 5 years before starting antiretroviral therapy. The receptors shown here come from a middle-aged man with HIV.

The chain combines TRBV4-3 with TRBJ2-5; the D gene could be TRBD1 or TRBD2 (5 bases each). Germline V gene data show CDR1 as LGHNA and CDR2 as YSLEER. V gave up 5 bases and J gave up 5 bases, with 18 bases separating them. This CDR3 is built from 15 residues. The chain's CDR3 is CASSEGTLRVETQYF. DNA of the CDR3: TGCGCCAGCAGCGAAGGGACGCTGAGGGTTGAGACCCAGTACTTC.

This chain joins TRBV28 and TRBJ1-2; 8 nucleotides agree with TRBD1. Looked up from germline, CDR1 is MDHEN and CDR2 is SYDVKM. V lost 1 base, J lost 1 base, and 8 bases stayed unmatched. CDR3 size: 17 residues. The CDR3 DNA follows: TGTGCCAGCAGTTTATTAACCCAGGGGGCCCTTAACTATGGCTACACCTTC. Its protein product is CASSLLTQGALNYGYTF.

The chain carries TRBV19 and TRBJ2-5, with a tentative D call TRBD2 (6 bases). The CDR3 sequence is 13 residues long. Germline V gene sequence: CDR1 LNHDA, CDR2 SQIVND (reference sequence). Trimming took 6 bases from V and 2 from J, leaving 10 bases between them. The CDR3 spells CASSKDYQETQYF. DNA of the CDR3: TGTGCCAGTAGCAAGGACTATCAAGAGACCCAGTACTTC.

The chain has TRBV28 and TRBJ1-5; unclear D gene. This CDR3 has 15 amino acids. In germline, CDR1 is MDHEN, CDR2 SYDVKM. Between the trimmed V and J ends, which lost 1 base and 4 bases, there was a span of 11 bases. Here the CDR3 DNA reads TGTGCCAGCAGTTTATTAGGGCTTAAAAATCAGCCCCAGCATTTT. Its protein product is CASSLLGLKNQPQHF.

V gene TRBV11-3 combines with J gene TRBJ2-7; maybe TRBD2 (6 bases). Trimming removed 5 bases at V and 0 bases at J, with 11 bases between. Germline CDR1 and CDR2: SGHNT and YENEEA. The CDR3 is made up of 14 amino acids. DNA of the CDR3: TGTGCCAGCAGCACTAGCTCGGCCTCCTACGAGCAGTACTTC. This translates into CASSTSSASYEQYF.

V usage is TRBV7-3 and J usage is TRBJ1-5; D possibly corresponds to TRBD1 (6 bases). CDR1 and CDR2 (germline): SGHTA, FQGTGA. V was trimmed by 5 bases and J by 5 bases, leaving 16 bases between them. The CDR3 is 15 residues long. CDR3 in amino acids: CASSPSGTTHQPQHF. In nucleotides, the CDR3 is TGTGCCAGCAGCCCAAGCGGGACAACACATCAGCCCCAGCATTTT. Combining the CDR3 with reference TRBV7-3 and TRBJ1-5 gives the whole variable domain GAGVSQTPSNKVTEKGKYVELRCDPISGHTALYWYRQSLGQGPEFLIYFQGTGAADDSGLPNDRFFAVRPEGSVSTLKIQRTERGDSAVYLCASSPSGTTHQPQHFGDGTRLSIL.

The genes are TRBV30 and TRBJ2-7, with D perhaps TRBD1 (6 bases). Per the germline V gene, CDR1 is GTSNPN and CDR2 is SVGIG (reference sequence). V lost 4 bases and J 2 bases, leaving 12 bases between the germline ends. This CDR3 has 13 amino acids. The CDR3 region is CAWTGENAYEQYF. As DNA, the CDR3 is TGTGCCTGGACAGGGGAGAATGCCTACGAGCAGTACTTC.

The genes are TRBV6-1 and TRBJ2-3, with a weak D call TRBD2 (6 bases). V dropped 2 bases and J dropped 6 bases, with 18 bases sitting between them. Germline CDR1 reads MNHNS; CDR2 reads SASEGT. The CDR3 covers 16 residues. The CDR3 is CASSETTRGLVDTQYF. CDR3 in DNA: TGTGCCAGCAGTGAAACGACCCGGGGGTTGGTGGATACGCAGTATTTT.

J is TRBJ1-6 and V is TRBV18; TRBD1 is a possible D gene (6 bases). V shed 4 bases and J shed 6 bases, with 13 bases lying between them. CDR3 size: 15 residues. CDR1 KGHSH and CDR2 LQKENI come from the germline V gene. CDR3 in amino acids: CASSLGGVGNSPLHF. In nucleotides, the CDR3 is TGTGCCAGCTCACTGGGGGGCGTAGGTAATTCACCCCTCCACTTT.

The CDR3 reads CASSAILGNLNYGYTF. The CDR3 DNA reads as TGTGCCAGCAGTGCTATACTCGGAAATTTAAACTATGGCTACACCTTC. The chain joins TRBV28 to TRBJ1-2; D gene ambiguous. Germline CDR1 and CDR2: MDHEN and SYDVKM. This CDR3 region has 16 residues. With 5 bases removed from V and 2 bases from J, the gap between germline ends came to 18 bases.